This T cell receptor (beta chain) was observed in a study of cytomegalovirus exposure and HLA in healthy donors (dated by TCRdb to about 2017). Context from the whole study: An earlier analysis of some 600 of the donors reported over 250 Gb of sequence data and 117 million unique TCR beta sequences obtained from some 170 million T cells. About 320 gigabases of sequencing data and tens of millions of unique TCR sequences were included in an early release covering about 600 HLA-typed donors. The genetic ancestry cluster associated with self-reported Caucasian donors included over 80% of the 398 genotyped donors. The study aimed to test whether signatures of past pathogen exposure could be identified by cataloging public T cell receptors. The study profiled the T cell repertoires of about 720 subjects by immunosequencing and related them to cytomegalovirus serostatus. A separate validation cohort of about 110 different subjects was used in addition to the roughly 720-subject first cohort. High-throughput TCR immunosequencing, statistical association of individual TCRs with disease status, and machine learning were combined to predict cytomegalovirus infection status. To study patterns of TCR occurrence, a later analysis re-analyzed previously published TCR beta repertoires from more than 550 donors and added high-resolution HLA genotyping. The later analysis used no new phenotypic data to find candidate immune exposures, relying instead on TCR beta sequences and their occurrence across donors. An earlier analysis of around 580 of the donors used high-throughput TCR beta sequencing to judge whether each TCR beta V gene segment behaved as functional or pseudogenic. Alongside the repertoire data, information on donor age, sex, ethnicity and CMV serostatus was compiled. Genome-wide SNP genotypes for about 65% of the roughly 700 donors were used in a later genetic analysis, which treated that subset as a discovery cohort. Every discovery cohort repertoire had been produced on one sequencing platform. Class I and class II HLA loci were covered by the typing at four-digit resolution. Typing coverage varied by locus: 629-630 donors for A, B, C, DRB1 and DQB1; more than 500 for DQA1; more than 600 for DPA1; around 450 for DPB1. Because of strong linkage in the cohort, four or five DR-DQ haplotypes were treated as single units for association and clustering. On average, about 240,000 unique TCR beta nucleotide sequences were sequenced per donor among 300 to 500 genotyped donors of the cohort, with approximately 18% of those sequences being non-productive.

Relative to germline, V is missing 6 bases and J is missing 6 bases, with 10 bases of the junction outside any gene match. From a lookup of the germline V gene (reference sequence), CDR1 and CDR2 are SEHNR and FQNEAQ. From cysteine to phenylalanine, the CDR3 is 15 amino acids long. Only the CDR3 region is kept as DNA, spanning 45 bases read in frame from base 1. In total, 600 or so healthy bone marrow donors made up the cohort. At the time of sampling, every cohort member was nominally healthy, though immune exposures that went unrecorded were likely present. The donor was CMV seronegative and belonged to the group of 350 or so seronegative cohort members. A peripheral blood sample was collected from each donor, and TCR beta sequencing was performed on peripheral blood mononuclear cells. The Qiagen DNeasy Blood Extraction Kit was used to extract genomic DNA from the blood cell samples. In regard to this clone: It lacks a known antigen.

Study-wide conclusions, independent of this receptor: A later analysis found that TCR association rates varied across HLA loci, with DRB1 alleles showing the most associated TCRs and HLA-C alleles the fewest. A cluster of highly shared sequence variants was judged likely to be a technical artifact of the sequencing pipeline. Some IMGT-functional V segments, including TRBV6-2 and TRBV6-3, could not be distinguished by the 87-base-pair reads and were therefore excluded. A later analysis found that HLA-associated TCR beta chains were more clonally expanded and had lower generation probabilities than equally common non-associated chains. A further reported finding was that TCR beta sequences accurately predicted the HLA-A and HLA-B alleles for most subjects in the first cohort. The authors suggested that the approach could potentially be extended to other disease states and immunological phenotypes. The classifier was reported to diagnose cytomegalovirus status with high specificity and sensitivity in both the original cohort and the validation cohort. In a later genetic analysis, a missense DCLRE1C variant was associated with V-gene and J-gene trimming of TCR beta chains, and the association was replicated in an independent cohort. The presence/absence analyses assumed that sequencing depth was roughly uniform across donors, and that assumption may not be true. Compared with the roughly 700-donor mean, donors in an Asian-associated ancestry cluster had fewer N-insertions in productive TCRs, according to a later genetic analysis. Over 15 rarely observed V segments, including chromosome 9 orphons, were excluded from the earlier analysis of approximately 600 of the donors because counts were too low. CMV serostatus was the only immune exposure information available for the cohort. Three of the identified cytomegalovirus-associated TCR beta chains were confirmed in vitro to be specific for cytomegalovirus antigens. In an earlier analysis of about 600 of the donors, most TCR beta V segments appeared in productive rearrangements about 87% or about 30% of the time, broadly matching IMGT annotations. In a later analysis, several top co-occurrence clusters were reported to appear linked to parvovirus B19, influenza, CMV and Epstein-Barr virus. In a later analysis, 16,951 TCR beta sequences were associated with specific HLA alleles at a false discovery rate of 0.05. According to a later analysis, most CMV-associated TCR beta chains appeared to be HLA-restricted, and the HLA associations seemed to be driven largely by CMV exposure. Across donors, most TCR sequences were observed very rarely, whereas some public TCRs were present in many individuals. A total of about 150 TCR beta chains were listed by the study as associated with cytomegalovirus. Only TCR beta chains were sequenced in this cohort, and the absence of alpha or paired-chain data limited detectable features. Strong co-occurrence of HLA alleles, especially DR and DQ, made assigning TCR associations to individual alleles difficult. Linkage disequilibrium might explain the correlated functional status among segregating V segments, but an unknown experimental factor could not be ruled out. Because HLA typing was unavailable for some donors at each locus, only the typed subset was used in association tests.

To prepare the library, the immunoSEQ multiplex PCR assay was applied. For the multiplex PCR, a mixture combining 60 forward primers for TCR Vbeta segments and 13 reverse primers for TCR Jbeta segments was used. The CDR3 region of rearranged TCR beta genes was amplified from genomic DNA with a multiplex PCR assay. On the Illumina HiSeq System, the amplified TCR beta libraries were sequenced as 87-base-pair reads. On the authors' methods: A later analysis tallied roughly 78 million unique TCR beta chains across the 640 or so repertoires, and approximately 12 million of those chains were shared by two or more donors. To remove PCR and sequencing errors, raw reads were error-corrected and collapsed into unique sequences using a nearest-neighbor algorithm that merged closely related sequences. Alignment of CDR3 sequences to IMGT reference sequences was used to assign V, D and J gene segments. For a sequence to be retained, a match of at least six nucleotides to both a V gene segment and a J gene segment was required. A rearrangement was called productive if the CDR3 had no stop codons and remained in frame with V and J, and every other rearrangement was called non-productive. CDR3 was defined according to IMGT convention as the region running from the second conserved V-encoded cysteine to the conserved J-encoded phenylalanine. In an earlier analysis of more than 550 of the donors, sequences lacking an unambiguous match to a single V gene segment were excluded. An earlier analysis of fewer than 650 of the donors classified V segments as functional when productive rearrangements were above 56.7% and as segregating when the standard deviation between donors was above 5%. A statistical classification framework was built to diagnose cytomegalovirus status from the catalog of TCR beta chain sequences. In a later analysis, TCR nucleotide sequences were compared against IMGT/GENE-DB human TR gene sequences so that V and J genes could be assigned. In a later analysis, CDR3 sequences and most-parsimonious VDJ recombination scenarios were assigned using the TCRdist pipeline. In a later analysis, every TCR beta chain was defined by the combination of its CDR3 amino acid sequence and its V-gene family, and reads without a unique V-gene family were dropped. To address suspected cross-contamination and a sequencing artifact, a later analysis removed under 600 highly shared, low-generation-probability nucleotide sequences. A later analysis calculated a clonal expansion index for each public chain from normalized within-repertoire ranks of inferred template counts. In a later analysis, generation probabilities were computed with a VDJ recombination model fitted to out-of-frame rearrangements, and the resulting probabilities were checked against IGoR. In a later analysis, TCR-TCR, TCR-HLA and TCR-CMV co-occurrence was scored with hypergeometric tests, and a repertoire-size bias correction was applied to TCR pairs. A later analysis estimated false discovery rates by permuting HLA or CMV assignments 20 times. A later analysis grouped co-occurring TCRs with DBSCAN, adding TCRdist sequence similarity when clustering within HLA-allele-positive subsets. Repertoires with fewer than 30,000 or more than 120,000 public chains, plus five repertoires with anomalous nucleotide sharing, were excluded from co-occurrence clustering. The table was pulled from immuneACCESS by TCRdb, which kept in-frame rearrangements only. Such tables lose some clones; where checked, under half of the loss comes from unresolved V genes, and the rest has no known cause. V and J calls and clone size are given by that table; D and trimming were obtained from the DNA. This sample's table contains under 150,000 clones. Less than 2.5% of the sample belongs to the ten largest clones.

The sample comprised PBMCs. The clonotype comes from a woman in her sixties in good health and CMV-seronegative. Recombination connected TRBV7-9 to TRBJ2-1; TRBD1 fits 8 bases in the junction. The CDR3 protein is CASRRDRGLGNEQFF. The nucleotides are TGTGCCAGCAGACGCGACAGGGGACTGGGCAATGAGCAGTTCTTC.